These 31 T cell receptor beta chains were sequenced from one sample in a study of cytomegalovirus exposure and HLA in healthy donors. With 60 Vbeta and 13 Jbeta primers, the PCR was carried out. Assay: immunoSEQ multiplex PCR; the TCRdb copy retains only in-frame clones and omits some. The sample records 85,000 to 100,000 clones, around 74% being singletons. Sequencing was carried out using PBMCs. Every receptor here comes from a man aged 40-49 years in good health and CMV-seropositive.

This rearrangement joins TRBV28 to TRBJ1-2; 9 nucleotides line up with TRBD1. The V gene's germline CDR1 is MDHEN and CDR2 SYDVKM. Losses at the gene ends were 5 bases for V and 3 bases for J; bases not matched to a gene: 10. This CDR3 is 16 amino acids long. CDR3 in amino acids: CASSRGRDRAYYGYTF. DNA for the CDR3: TGTGCCAGCAGTCGGGGCCGGGACAGGGCTTACTATGGCTACACCTTC.

Here the CDR3 DNA reads TGCGCCAGCAGCTTGTACAGGGGGGACACTGAAGCTTTCTTT. It is translated as CASSLYRGDTEAFF. V usage is TRBV5-1 and J usage is TRBJ1-1; TRBD1 agrees at 8 bases. V lost 1 base and J lost 3; bases outside the gene matches: 2. Looked up from germline, CDR1 is SGHRS and CDR2 is YFSETQ. CDR3 length: 14 residues. The whole variable domain, filled in from reference TRBV5-1 and TRBJ1-1, reads KAGVTQTPRYLIKTRGQQVTLSCSPISGHRSVSWYQQTPGQGLQFLFEYFSETQRNKGNFPGRFSGRQFSNSRSEMNVSTLELGDSALYLCASSLYRGDTEAFFGQGTRLTVV.

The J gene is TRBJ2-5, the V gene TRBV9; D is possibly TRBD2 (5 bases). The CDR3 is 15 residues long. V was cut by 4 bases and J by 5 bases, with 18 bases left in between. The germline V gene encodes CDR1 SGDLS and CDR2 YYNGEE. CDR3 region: CASSLSGRGEETQYF. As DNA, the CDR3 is TGTGCCAGCAGCCTAAGTGGGAGAGGAGAGGAGACCCAGTACTTC.

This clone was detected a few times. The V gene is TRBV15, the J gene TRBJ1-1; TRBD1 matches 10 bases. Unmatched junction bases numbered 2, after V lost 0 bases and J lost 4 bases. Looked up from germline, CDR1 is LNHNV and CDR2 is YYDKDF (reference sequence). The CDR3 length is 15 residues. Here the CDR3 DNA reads TGTGCCACCAGCAGAGATCGGACAGGGGGCACTGAAGCTTTCTTT. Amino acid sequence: CATSRDRTGGTEAFF.

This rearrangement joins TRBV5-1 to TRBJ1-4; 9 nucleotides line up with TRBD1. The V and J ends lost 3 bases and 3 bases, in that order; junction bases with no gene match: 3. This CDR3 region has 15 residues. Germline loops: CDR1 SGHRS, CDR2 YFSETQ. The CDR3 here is CASSSQGAANEKLFF. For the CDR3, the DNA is TGCGCCAGCAGCTCACAGGGGGCTGCTAATGAAAAACTGTTTTTT.

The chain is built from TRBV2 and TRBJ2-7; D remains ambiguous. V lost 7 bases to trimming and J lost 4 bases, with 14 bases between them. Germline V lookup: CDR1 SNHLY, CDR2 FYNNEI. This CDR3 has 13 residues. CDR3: CASTMNDLYEQYF. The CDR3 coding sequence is TGTGCCAGCACCATGAATGATCTATACGAGCAGTACTTC.

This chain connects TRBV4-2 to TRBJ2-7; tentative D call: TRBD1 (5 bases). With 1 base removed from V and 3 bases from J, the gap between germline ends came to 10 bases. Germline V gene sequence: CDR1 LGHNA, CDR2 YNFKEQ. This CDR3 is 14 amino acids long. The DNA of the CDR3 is TGTGCCAGCAGCCAAGTGGAAGGGGACTACGAGCAGTACTTC. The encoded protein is CASSQVEGDYEQYF.

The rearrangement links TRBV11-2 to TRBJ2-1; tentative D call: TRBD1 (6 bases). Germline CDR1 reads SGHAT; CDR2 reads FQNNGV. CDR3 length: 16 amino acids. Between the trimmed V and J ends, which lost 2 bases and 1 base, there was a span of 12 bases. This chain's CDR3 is CASSLFGGASYNEQFF. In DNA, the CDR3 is TGTGCCAGCAGCTTATTTGGGGGCGCGTCCTACAATGAGCAGTTCTTC. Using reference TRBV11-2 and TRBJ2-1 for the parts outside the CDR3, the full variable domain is EAGVAQSPRYKIIEKRQSVAFWCNPISGHATLYWYQQILGQGPKLLIQFQNNGVVDDSQLPKDRFSAERLKGVDSTLKIQPAKLEDSAVYLCASSLFGGASYNEQFFGPGTRLTVL.

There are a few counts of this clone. CDR3 nucleotide sequence: TGTGCCAGCAGCCAATCAGGGGGCCTCACTGAAGCTTTCTTT. It yields the protein CASSQSGGLTEAFF. The chain is built from TRBV16 and TRBJ1-1; 7 bases align to TRBD1. The length of the CDR3 is 14 residues. Trimming removed 0 bases from V and 4 bases from J; junction bases left unmatched: 2. The germline gives CDR1 KGHSY, CDR2 FQNENV.

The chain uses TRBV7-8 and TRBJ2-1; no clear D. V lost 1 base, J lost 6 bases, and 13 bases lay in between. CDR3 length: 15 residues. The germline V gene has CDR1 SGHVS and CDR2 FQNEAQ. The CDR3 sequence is CASSLVAAPGNEQFF. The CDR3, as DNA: TGTGCCAGCAGCTTAGTGGCCGCCCCGGGCAATGAGCAGTTCTTC. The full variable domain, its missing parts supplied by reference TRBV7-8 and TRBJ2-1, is GAGVSQSPRYKVAKRGQDVALRCDPISGHVSLFWYQQALGQGPEFLTYFQNEAQLDKSGLPSDRFFAERPEGSVSTLKIQRTQQEDSAVYLCASSLVAAPGNEQFFGPGTRLTVL.

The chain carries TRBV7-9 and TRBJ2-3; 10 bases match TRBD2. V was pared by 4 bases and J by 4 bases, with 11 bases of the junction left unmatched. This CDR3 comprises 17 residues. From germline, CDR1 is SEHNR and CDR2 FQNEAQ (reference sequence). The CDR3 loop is CASSSVLAGKGPDTQYF. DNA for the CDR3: TGTGCCAGCAGCTCAGTACTAGCGGGGAAGGGTCCAGATACGCAGTATTTT.

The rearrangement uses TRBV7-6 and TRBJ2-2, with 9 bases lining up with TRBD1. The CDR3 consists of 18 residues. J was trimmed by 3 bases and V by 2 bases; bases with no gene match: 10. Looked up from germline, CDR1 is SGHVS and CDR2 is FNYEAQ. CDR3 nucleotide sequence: TGTGCCAGCAGCTTATATTCTTCACGGACAGGGGACACCGGGGAGCTGTTTTTT. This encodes CASSLYSSRTGDTGELFF.

Written as DNA, the CDR3 is TGTGCCAGCAGCTTAGGCGCCCCCGGGACAGGGGGAGATACGCAGTATTTT. It specifies CASSLGAPGTGGDTQYF. The chain has TRBV13 and TRBJ2-3, with 11 bases aligning to TRBD1. The CDR3 has 17 residues. V shed 0 bases, J shed 5 bases, and the junction held 7 bases outside the gene matches. Germline V gene sequence: CDR1 PRHDT, CDR2 FYEKMQ (reference sequence).

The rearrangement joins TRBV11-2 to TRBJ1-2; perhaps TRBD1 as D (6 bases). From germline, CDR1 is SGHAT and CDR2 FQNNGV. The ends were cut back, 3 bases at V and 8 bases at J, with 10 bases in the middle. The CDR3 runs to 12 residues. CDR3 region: CASSFTGQGYTF. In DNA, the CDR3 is TGTGCCAGCAGCTTTACAGGGCAGGGCTACACCTTC.

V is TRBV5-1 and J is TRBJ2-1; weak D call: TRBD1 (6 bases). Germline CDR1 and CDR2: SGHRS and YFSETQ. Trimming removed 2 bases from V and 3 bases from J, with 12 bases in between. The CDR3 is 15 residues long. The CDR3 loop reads CASSLGDRSYNEQFF. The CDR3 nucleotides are TGCGCCAGCAGCTTAGGTGACAGGAGCTACAATGAGCAGTTCTTC.

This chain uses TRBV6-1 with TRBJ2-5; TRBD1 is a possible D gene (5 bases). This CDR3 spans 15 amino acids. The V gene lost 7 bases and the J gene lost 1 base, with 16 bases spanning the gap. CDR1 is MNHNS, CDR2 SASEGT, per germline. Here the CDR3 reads CASNPRPGIQETQYF. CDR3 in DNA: TGTGCCAGCAATCCTCGGCCAGGGATCCAAGAGACCCAGTACTTC.

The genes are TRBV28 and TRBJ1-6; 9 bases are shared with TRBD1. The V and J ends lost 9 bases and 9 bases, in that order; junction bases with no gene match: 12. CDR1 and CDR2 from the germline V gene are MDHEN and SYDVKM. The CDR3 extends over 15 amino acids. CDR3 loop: CASQSPGQGFSPLHF. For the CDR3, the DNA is TGTGCCAGTCAATCTCCGGGACAGGGCTTTTCACCCCTCCACTTT.

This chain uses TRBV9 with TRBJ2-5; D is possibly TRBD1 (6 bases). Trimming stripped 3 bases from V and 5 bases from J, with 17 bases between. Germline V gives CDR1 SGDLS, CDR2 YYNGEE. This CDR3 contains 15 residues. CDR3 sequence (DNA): TGTGCCAGCAGCGAGGGGTTACAGGGTCTTGAGACCCAGTACTTC. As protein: CASSEGLQGLETQYF.

CDR3 sequence: CASSTPTGNTIYF. The DNA for the CDR3 is TGTGCCAGCAGTACCCCGACAGGAAACACCATATATTTT. The chain has TRBV25-1 and TRBJ1-3; D unresolved. Germline V gene data show CDR1 as MGHDK and CDR2 as SYGVNS. Trimming left V 5 bases short and J 4 bases short, with 9 bases between. The CDR3 length is 13 residues. The complete variable domain, with remaining parts taken from reference TRBV25-1 and TRBJ1-3, reads EADIYQTPRYLVIGTGKKITLECSQTMGHDKMYWYQQDPGMELHLIHYSYGVNSTEKGDLSSESTVSRIRTEHFPLTLESARPSHTSQYLCASSTPTGNTIYFGEGSWLTVV.

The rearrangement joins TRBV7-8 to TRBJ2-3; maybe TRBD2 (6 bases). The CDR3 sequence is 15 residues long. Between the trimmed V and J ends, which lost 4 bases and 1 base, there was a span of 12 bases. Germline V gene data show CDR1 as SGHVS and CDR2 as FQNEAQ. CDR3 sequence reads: CASSWIGGGTDTQYF. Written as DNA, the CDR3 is TGTGCCAGCAGCTGGATTGGCGGGGGCACAGATACGCAGTATTTT. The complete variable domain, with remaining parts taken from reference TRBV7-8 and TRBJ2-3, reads GAGVSQSPRYKVAKRGQDVALRCDPISGHVSLFWYQQALGQGPEFLTYFQNEAQLDKSGLPSDRFFAERPEGSVSTLKIQRTQQEDSAVYLCASSWIGGGTDTQYFGPGTRLTVL.

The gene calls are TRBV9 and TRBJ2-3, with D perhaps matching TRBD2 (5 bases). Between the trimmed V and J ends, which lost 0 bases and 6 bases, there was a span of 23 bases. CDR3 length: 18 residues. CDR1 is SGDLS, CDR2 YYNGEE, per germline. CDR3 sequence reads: CASSVAVVASTQTDTQYF. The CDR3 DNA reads TGTGCCAGCAGCGTAGCCGTAGTAGCGAGCACCCAAACGGATACGCAGTATTTT.

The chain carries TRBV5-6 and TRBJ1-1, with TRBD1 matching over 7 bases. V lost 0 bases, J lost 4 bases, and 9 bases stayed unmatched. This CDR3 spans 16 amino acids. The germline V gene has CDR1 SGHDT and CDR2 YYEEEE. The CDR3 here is CASSLEVQGTATEAFF. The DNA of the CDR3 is TGTGCCAGCAGCTTGGAGGTACAGGGGACGGCCACTGAAGCTTTCTTT. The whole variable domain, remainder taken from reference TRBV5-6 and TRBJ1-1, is DAGVTQSPTHLIKTRGQQVTLRCSPKSGHDTVSWYQQALGQGPQFIFQYYEEEERQRGNFPDRFSGHQFPNYSSELNVNALLLGDSALYLCASSLEVQGTATEAFFGQGTRLTVV.

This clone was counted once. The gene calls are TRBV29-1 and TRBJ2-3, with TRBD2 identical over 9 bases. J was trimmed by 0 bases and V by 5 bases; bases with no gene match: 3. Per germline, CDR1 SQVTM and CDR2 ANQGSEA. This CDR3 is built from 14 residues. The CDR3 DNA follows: TGCAGCGTTAGACTAGCGGCTAGCACAGATACGCAGTATTTT. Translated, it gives CSVRLAASTDTQYF.

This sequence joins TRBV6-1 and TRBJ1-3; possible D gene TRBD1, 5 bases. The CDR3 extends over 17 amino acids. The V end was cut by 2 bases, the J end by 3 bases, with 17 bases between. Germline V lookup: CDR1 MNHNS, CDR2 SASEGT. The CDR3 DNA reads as TGTGCCAGCAGTGAATTGGGCAGGGTCGTGCGTGGAAACACCATATATTTT. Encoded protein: CASSELGRVVRGNTIYF.

The CDR3 loop reads CASSLDVTGLAKNIQYF. In DNA, the CDR3 is TGTGCCAGCAGCTTAGATGTAACAGGCCTAGCCAAAAACATTCAGTACTTC. The chain recombines TRBV7-2 with TRBJ2-4; tentatively, D is TRBD1 (5 bases). V was shortened by 1 base and J by 0 bases, with 13 bases between the two germline ends. CDR1 is SGHTA and CDR2 is FQGNSA in the germline V gene. This CDR3 spans 17 amino acids.

Here the CDR3 reads CASSPGDGHFNYEQYF. As DNA, the CDR3 is TGTGCCAGCAGCCCGGGGGACGGACATTTTAACTACGAGCAGTACTTC. The chain combines TRBV5-4 with TRBJ2-7; possibly TRBD2 for D (6 bases). This CDR3 comprises 16 residues. The germline V gene has CDR1 SGHNT and CDR2 YYREEE (reference sequence). V lost 4 bases, J lost 3 bases, and 20 bases lay in between.

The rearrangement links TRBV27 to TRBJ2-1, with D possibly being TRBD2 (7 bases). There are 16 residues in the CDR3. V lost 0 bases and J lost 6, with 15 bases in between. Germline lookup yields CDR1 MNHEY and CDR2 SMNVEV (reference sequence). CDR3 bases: TGTGCCAGCAGTTTATCGGCAGGGGAGGGGCGCAATGAGCAGTTCTTC. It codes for CASSLSAGEGRNEQFF.

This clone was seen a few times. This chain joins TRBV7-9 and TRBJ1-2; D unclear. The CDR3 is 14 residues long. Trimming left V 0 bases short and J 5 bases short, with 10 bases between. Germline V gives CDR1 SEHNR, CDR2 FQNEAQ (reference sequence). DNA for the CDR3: TGTGCCAGCAGCTTAGCCCCGGCAGGTTATGGCTACACCTTC. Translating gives CASSLAPAGYGYTF.

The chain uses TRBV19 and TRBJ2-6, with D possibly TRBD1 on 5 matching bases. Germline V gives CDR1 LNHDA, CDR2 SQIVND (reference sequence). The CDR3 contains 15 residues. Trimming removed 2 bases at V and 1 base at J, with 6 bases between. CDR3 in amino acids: CASSIRGSGANVLTF. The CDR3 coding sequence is TGTGCCAGTAGTATAAGGGGATCTGGGGCCAACGTCCTGACTTTC.

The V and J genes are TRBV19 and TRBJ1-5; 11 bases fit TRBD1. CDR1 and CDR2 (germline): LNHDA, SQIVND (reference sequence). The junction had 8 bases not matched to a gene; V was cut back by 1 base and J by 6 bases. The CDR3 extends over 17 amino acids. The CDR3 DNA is TGTGCCAGTAGTATAGCTAGGGGGACAGGGGGAATTCAGCCCCAGCATTTT. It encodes CASSIARGTGGIQPQHF.

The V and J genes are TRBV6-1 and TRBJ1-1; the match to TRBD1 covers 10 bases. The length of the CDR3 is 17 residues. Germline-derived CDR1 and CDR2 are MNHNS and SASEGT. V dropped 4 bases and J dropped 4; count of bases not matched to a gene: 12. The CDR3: CASSVPGQGFGVTEAFF. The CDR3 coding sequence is TGTGCCAGCAGTGTACCGGGACAGGGGTTCGGTGTCACTGAAGCTTTCTTT.